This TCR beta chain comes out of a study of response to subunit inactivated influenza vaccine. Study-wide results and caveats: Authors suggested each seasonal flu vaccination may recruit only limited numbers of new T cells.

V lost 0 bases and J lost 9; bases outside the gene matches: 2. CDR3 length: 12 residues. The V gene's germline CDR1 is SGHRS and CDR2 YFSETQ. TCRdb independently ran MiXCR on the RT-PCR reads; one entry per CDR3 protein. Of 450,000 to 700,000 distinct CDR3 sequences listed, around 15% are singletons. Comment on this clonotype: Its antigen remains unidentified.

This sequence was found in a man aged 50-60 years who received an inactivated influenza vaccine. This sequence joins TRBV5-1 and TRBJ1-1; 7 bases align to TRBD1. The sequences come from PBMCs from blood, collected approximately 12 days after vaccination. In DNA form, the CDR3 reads TGCGCCAGCAGCTTGGAGGGGGCGAAAGCTTTCTTT. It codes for CASSLEGAKAFF.